One sample yielded the 26 T cell receptor beta chains listed below, sequenced in a study of T cells after yellow fever vaccination. TCRdb analysed the 5' RACE reads with MiXCR anew, one entry per CDR3 protein. In the table there are 300,000 to 400,000 distinct CDR3 sequences, 9.5% to 15% of which are singletons. The sequenced sample was CD4+ T cells sorted from PBMCs, obtained 15 days after the yellow fever booster vaccination. Every receptor here comes from a man between 18 and 35 years old who received the YFV17D yellow fever vaccine.

The V and J genes are TRBV27 and TRBJ2-7, with D perhaps assigned TRBD1 or TRBD2 (5 bases each). The CDR3 sequence is 15 residues long. The germline gives CDR1 MNHEY, CDR2 SMNVEV (reference sequence). Trimming stripped 2 bases from V and 6 bases from J, with 17 bases between. CDR3 sequence reads: CASSLRRDPLFEQYF. The CDR3 region has the DNA TGTGCCAGCAGTTTACGTCGGGACCCACTTTTCGAGCAGTACTTC.

The sample holds a few counts of this clonotype. This chain uses TRBV11-2 with TRBJ2-4; no clear D gene. This CDR3 region has 15 residues. V lost 1 base to trimming and J lost 4 bases, with 11 bases between them. Per germline, CDR1 SGHAT and CDR2 FQNNGV. In DNA, the CDR3 is TGTGCCAGCAGCTTAGCGCCGTTTCCGAAAAACATTCAGTACTTC. Translation: CASSLAPFPKNIQYF.

The chain links TRBV12-3 or TRBV12-4 to TRBJ1-3; tentative D call: TRBD1 (6 bases). This CDR3 has 14 residues. Trimming pared 10 bases from V and 3 bases from J, leaving 16 bases between. The DNA of the CDR3 is TGTGCCACTGCCACAGGGACAATTGGAAACACCATATATTTT. This translates into CATATGTIGNTIYF.

This clonotype appeared a few times. The chain links TRBV7-7 to TRBJ2-5, with TRBD2 matching over 7 bases. Germline V gene lookup returns CDR1 SSHAT and CDR2 FNYEAQ (reference sequence). The CDR3 length is 10 residues. In DNA, the CDR3 is TGTGCTAGCGGGCCGGAGACCCAGTACTTC. Translated, it gives CASGPETQYF.

This clonotype showed up just a few times. The chain carries TRBV5-1 and TRBJ2-1, with 9 nucleotides matching TRBD1. CDR1 is SGHRS, CDR2 YFSETQ, per germline. This CDR3 has 14 amino acids. The ends lost 0 bases at V and 8 bases at J; junction bases unmatched: 3. The CDR3 region is CASSLAGQGYEQFF. CDR3 in DNA: TGCGCCAGCAGCTTGGCGGGACAGGGATATGAGCAGTTCTTC.

The V call is TRBV3-2, the J call TRBJ1-5; the table calls TRBD1, which could not be checked here. TRBV3-2 is recorded as a pseudogene. The CDR3 covers 16 residues. The CDR3 protein is CASSLGGTGGRQPQHF. In DNA, the CDR3 is TGTGCCAGCAGCCTCGGAGGGACAGGGGGCCGTCAGCCCCAGCATTTT.

This clonotype has ten or more counts. The J gene is TRBJ2-7, the V gene TRBV6-2 or TRBV6-3, with TRBD2 matching over 11 bases. The germline gives CDR1 MNHEY, CDR2 SVGEGT. Trimming took 7 bases from V and 9 from J; bases not matched to a gene: 8. This CDR3 is built from 13 residues. CDR3 in amino acids: CASNLAGGSRQYF. The CDR3 nucleotides read TGTGCCAGCAACCTAGCGGGGGGCTCGCGGCAGTACTTC.

The sample holds a few counts of this clonotype. J is TRBJ1-4 and V is TRBV5-1, with a possible D match to TRBD1 (5 bases). Germline CDR1 and CDR2: SGHRS and YFSETQ. The CDR3 contains 14 residues. Trimming stripped 4 bases from V and 8 bases from J, with 15 bases between. CDR3 coding DNA: TGCGCCAGCAGCAGGGACGGCGGGGACGAAAAACTGTTTTTT. This sequence encodes CASSRDGGDEKLFF.

This clonotype appeared a few times. The chain recombines TRBV7-2 with TRBJ2-7; D is unresolved. V was shortened by 0 bases and J by 4 bases, with 7 bases between the two germline ends. This CDR3 spans 13 amino acids. The germline V gene encodes CDR1 SGHTA and CDR2 FQGNSA. The CDR3 DNA follows: TGTGCCAGCAGCTTAGCTAAAGGATACGAGCAGTACGTC. Amino acids: CASSLAKGYEQYV.

This clonotype occurred a few times. This sequence joins TRBV28 and TRBJ1-1; D not resolved. Trimming cost V 6 bases and J 6 bases, with 11 bases left between them. The V gene's germline CDR1 is MDHEN and CDR2 SYDVKM. The CDR3 runs 12 residues. CDR3 in amino acids: CASRTRLSEAFF. The CDR3 DNA is TGTGCCAGCAGAACTCGACTTTCTGAAGCTTTCTTT.

The J gene is TRBJ2-3, the V gene TRBV7-9; D is uncertain. Trimming took off 2 bases at V and 4 bases at J, with 7 bases between the two ends. This CDR3 comprises 13 residues. Germline V CDR1 and CDR2: SEHNR, FQNEAQ (reference sequence). CDR3 nucleotide sequence: TGTGCCAGCAGCTTACGGGTTCCAGATACGCAGTATTTT. Translation: CASSLRVPDTQYF. The whole variable domain, filled in from reference TRBV7-9 and TRBJ2-3, reads DTGVSQNPRHKITKRGQNVTFRCDPISEHNRLYWYRQTLGQGPEFLTYFQNEAQLEKSRLLSDRFSAERPKGSFSTLEIQRTEQGDSAMYLCASSLRVPDTQYFGPGTRLTVL.

This clonotype has a handful of counts. This chain links TRBV20-1 with TRBJ1-5, with 9 positions matching TRBD1. Germline-derived CDR1 and CDR2 are DFQATT and SNEGSKA (reference sequence). This CDR3 is 14 amino acids long. The J segment lost 2 bases and the V segment lost 6 bases, leaving 5 bases of the junction unmatched. The CDR3 reads CSAGTGRGNQPQHF. CDR3 coding DNA: TGCAGTGCGGGGACAGGGAGGGGCAATCAGCCCCAGCATTTT.

This clonotype turned up a few times. The chain recombines TRBV10-2 with TRBJ2-7, with 8 bases matching TRBD1. The V and J ends lost 4 bases and 9 bases, in that order; junction bases with no gene match: 8. This CDR3 has 13 residues. CDR1 and CDR2 (germline): WSHSY, SAAADI. The CDR3 DNA is TGCGCCAGCAGTGGAGATCCAGGGGGCCTGCAGTACGTC. Translation gives CASSGDPGGLQYV.

The CDR3 reads CASREGRDSGANVLTF. CDR3 coding DNA: TGTGCCAGCAGAGAAGGACGGGACTCTGGGGCCAACGTCCTGACTTTC. The genes are TRBV6-5 and TRBJ2-6; D perhaps matches TRBD2 (5 bases). Germline CDR1 and CDR2: MNHEY and SVGAGI. The CDR3 is 16 residues long. V lost 6 bases and J lost 0, with 12 bases in between.

The chain employs TRBV6-6 and TRBJ1-5, with D unresolved. Between the trimmed V and J ends, which lost 6 bases and 5 bases, there was a span of 20 bases. The CDR3 contains 16 residues. Germline V gene lookup returns CDR1 MNHNY and CDR2 SVGAGI (reference sequence). The CDR3 region is CASRPPGPNTDQPQHF. The CDR3 DNA sequence: TGTGCCAGCAGGCCCCCCGGGCCTAATACGGATCAGCCCCAGCATTTT.

This clonotype has a count of ten or more. CDR3 sequence (DNA): TGTGCCAGCTCACCTCTACTAGATACGCAGTATTTT. This translates into CASSPLLDTQYF. V is TRBV18 and J is TRBJ2-3, with D unresolved. Germline assignment: CDR1 KGHSH and CDR2 LQKENI. The CDR3 sequence is 12 residues long. V lost 3 bases to trimming and J lost 5 bases, with 6 bases between them.

V is TRBV7-9 and J is TRBJ2-6; 7 bases agree with TRBD1. Germline V gene lookup returns CDR1 SEHNR and CDR2 FQNEAQ (reference sequence). The CDR3 contains 17 residues. The V gene end was trimmed by 5 bases and the J gene end by 1 base; junction bases not matched to a gene: 8. The CDR3 reads CASSETGVRSGANVLTF. The CDR3 nucleotides read TGTGCCAGCAGCGAAACAGGGGTGAGGTCTGGGGCCAACGTCCTGACTTTC.

The chain links TRBV12-3 or TRBV12-4 to TRBJ1-4; TRBD1 matches at 9 bases. There are 14 residues in the CDR3. V was clipped by 8 bases and J by 7 bases; unmatched bases: 8. CDR3 amino acids: CASREGQGVEKLFF. The CDR3 coding sequence is TGTGCCAGCCGGGAGGGACAGGGTGTTGAAAAACTGTTTTTT.

V and J are TRBV20-1 and TRBJ1-5; 7 bases match TRBD1. The germline V gene has CDR1 DFQATT and CDR2 SNEGSKA (reference sequence). V was clipped by 2 bases and J by 7 bases; unmatched bases: 14. The CDR3 is 16 residues long. The DNA of the CDR3 is TGCAGTGCTAGAAGGCCTGACAGGGAAGATAGGCAGCCCCAGCATTTT. Translation gives CSARRPDREDRQPQHF.

This rearrangement joins TRBV9 to TRBJ1-3, with D possibly being TRBD1 (5 bases). Trimming stripped 0 bases from V and 3 bases from J, with 10 bases between. Per the germline V gene, CDR1 is SGDLS and CDR2 is YYNGEE. The CDR3 sequence is 15 residues long. CDR3 nucleotides: TGTGCCAGCAGCGTAGTGGCAGGGAGTGGAAACACCATATATTTT. Amino acids: CASSVVAGSGNTIYF. Drawing the rest from reference TRBV9 and TRBJ1-3, the complete variable domain is DSGVTQTPKHLITATGQRVTLRCSPRSGDLSVYWYQQSLDQGLQFLIQYYNGEERAKGNILERFSAQQFPDLHSELNLSSLELGDSALYFCASSVVAGSGNTIYFGEGSWLTVV.

This rearrangement joins TRBV5-1 to TRBJ2-5; 10 bases fit TRBD2. CDR3 size: 15 residues. The junction had 4 bases not matched to a gene; V was cut back by 1 base and J by 4 bases. Germline CDR1 SGHRS, CDR2 YFSETQ. The CDR3 spells CASSLLAGVGETQYF. CDR3 bases: TGCGCCAGCAGCTTGCTAGCGGGGGTTGGAGAGACCCAGTACTTC.

This clonotype has a count of ten or more. The chain recombines TRBV5-6 with TRBJ1-2; perhaps TRBD1 as D (6 bases). V dropped 5 bases and J dropped 3 bases, with 11 bases sitting between them. The CDR3 runs 13 residues. Germline CDR1 is SGHDT and CDR2 is YYEEEE. The CDR3 loop is CASSPRGYYGYTF. In nucleotides, the CDR3 is TGTGCCAGCAGTCCCAGGGGATACTATGGCTACACCTTC.

The V call is TRBV10-2, the J call TRBJ1-1; TRBD1 is a possible D gene (6 bases). V lost 8 bases to trimming and J lost 1 base, with 8 bases between them. The CDR3 length is 12 residues. CDR1 is WSHSY and CDR2 is SAAADI in the germline V gene. The CDR3 DNA follows: TGCGCCAGCCAGACAGGGAACACTGAAGCTTTCTTT. Encoded protein: CASQTGNTEAFF.

The table lists this clonotype with a few counts. CDR3 sequence reads: CASSYTGTSGSYEQYV. In DNA form, the CDR3 reads TGTGCCAGCAGCTACACCGGGACTAGCGGCTCCTACGAGCAGTACGTC. The V gene is TRBV7-2, the J gene TRBJ2-7; 11 bases line up with TRBD2. Trimming removed 4 bases from V and 0 bases from J; junction bases left unmatched: 5. The CDR3 is 16 residues long. Germline CDR1 SGHTA, CDR2 FQGNSA.

This clonotype came up a few times. In DNA, the CDR3 is TGTGCCTCCAAGAGGCGGCCACAAGAGACCCAGTACTTC. It is translated as CASKRRPQETQYF. The chain links TRBV7-2 to TRBJ2-5; D remains unclear. The CDR3 sequence is 13 residues long. The germline V and J ends were trimmed by 11 bases and 2 bases, with 15 bases remaining between them. The V gene's germline CDR1 is SGHTA and CDR2 FQGNSA.

The V call is TRBV15, the J call TRBJ2-5; no definite D call. Trimming pared 1 base from V and 5 bases from J, leaving 11 bases between. The CDR3 is 14 amino acids. Germline assignment: CDR1 LNHNV and CDR2 YYDKDF (reference sequence). The CDR3 nucleotides read TGTGCCACCAGCAGAGTCCTGGGCTTGGAGACCCAGTACTTC. As protein: CATSRVLGLETQYF.